Following are 9 T cell receptor beta chains from one sample sequenced in a study of blood T cell repertoires in COVID-19. Sequenced by immunoSEQ multiplex PCR; TCRdb stores in-frame clones only, minus some. Of 45,000 to 55,000 clones in the sample, 88% are singletons; the top ten hold about 3%. Sequences were obtained from peripheral blood. These receptors came from a human donor in a cohort sampled during active COVID-19.

The chain carries TRBV27 and TRBJ2-5; D unclear. V lost 2 bases and J 4 bases, leaving 5 bases between the germline ends. Germline V gene data show CDR1 as MNHEY and CDR2 as SMNVEV (reference sequence). The CDR3 contains 12 residues. The CDR3 DNA reads as TGTGCCAGCAGTTTACTCGGAGAGACCCAGTACTTC. Translated, it gives CASSLLGETQYF.

CDR3 DNA sequence: TGTGCCAGCAGCCAACCCCTTCTAGCCTTCTCCTACAATGAGCAGTTCTTC. As protein: CASSQPLLAFSYNEQFF. The J gene is TRBJ2-1, the V gene TRBV3-1 (or the pseudogene TRBV3-2), with D perhaps TRBD2 (5 bases). CDR1 LGHDT and CDR2 YNNKEL come from the germline V gene (reference sequence). This CDR3 is built from 17 residues. V dropped 2 bases and J dropped 0 bases, with 14 bases sitting between them.

The rearrangement uses TRBV19 and TRBJ1-5, with TRBD1 matching over 7 bases. V was pared by 5 bases and J by 3 bases, with 16 bases of the junction left unmatched. The CDR3 has 18 amino acids. Germline CDR1 reads LNHDA; CDR2 reads SQIVND (reference sequence). The chain's CDR3 is CASSAGPGGQAFNQPQHF. For the CDR3, the DNA is TGTGCCAGTAGTGCAGGGCCTGGAGGACAGGCCTTCAATCAGCCCCAGCATTTT.

The V gene is TRBV7-6, the J gene TRBJ1-1, with D unresolved. The length of the CDR3 is 14 residues. Germline V CDR1 and CDR2: SGHVS, FNYEAQ. The ends were cut back, 1 base at V and 4 bases at J, with 10 bases in the middle. The CDR3 nucleotides read TGTGCCAGCAGCTTAGAGAGCGGCGTCACTGAAGCTTTCTTT. Its translation is CASSLESGVTEAFF.

This rearrangement joins TRBV2 to TRBJ2-2; 11 nucleotides line up with TRBD1. CDR3 size: 15 residues. The germline CDR1 and CDR2 sequences are SNHLY and FYNNEI. Losses at the gene ends were 7 bases for V and 5 bases for J; bases not matched to a gene: 6. CDR3 DNA: TGTGCCAGCAAACGGACAGGGGGCGTAACCGGGGAGCTGTTTTTT. Translating it yields CASKRTGGVTGELFF.

The chain carries TRBV9 and TRBJ2-7; maybe TRBD2 (6 bases). CDR3 length: 15 residues. CDR1 is SGDLS and CDR2 is YYNGEE in the germline V gene. Trimming stripped 0 bases from V and 0 bases from J, with 10 bases between. The CDR3 nucleotides are TGTGCCAGCAGCGTAGGGCGGGACCACTCCTACGAGCAGTACTTC. Amino acids: CASSVGRDHSYEQYF.

The chain employs TRBV6-1 and TRBJ2-7; TRBD1 aligns across 7 bases. CDR1 and CDR2 from the germline V gene are MNHNS and SASEGT. This CDR3 spans 16 amino acids. Trimming took 0 bases from V and 5 from J; bases not matched to a gene: 10. Here the CDR3 reads CASSEAAYRGLHEQYF. CDR3 in DNA: TGTGCCAGCAGTGAAGCGGCTTACAGGGGTTTGCACGAGCAGTACTTC.

The chain employs TRBV19 and TRBJ1-1, with a tentative D call TRBD1 (5 bases). Germline loops: CDR1 LNHDA, CDR2 SQIVND (reference sequence). The V gene lost 7 bases and the J gene lost 8 bases, with 20 bases spanning the gap. CDR3 size: 14 residues. The DNA of the CDR3 is TGTGCCAGTATTCAACGGGGGGGGTTGAGAGAAGCTTTCTTT. Amino acids: CASIQRGGLREAFF.

The chain recombines TRBV7-2 with TRBJ1-4; D gene ambiguous. CDR1 and CDR2 (germline): SGHTA, FQGNSA. This CDR3 has 13 residues. Trimming took 4 bases from V and 7 from J, leaving 10 bases between them. The chain's CDR3 is CASSSFPVEKLFF. The CDR3 bases are TGTGCCAGCAGCTCGTTCCCGGTTGAAAAACTGTTTTTT.